This T cell receptor (beta chain) was obtained from a study of T cell responses to AZD1222 COVID-19 vaccine. Method: immunoSEQ multiplex PCR; TCRdb's copy keeps in-frame clones and lacks some. The data show roughly 180,000 clones, with around 88% seen just once and approximately 0.49% held by the top ten. The germline V and J ends were trimmed by 1 base and 0 bases, with 16 bases remaining between them. Germline V CDR1 and CDR2: SGHNT, YENEEA. CDR3 length: 18 residues. The rearrangement uses TRBV11-3 and TRBJ2-1; possibly TRBD1 or TRBD2 for D (6 bases each). Sequenced material: peripheral blood, taken on day 0 of AZD1222 vaccination. This sequence was found in an adult in good health. Here the CDR3 DNA reads TGTGCCAGCAGCTTAGGGTGGTTCGGGGGCAGCTCCTACAATGAGCAGTTCTTC. As protein: CASSLGWFGGSSYNEQFF.